What follows are 30 T cell receptor beta chains derived from one specimen sequenced in a study of control samples from healthy donors and cancer patients. Profiled with immunoSEQ multiplex PCR; TCRdb holds only in-frame clones, not every one. The table lists some 130,000 clones, over 85% of them singletons, with less than 4% in the top ten. The specimen was blood. These receptors were taken from a man aged 30 to 39 in good health.

The chain has TRBV12-3 or TRBV12-4 and TRBJ1-5; no clear D. CDR3 size: 12 residues. V shed 1 base and J shed 7 bases, with 5 bases lying between them. As DNA, the CDR3 is TGTGCCAGCAGTTTAGAGCTCCAGCCCCAGCATTTT. Translated, it gives CASSLELQPQHF.

The CDR3 spells CASSVQGPGNTIYF. The CDR3 bases are TGTGCCAGCAGCGTACAGGGGCCTGGAAACACCATATATTTT. The J gene is TRBJ1-3, the V gene TRBV9; tentative D call: TRBD1 (6 bases). This CDR3 contains 14 residues. Trimming cost V 1 base and J 2 bases, with 7 bases left between them. Germline assignment: CDR1 SGDLS and CDR2 YYNGEE.

The V call is TRBV6-5, the J call TRBJ2-7; 7 bases align to TRBD1. CDR1 and CDR2 (germline): MNHEY, SVGAGI. The length of the CDR3 is 15 residues. The ends lost 1 base at V and 2 bases at J; junction bases unmatched: 5. The CDR3 sequence: CASSYWTGDAYEQYF. In nucleotides, the CDR3 is TGTGCCAGCAGTTACTGGACAGGAGACGCCTACGAGCAGTACTTC.

J is TRBJ1-2 and V is TRBV5-1, with TRBD1 identical over 7 bases. V lost 4 bases and J lost 3; bases outside the gene matches: 9. From germline, CDR1 is SGHRS and CDR2 YFSETQ. The CDR3 contains 15 residues. CDR3 amino acids: CASSGEQGQDYGYTF. The CDR3 DNA reads TGCGCCAGCAGCGGGGAACAGGGGCAGGACTATGGCTACACCTTC.

The J gene is TRBJ2-7, the V gene TRBV3-1 (or the pseudogene TRBV3-2); 8 bases fit TRBD1. Germline V CDR1 and CDR2: LGHDT, YNNKEL (reference sequence). J gave up 5 bases and V 3 bases, and 12 bases lay outside the gene matches. The CDR3 is 16 amino acids. The DNA of the CDR3 is TGTGCCAGCAGCCATCCCGTCCGGACAGGGAACAACGAGCAGTACTTC. Its protein is CASSHPVRTGNNEQYF.

The count of this clone is one. The rearrangement links TRBV7-2 to TRBJ1-1; 7 nucleotides agree with TRBD1. J lost 6 bases, V lost 6 bases, and 10 bases had no gene match. Germline assignment: CDR1 SGHTA and CDR2 FQGNSA. CDR3 length equals 14 residues. CDR3 bases: TGTGCCAGCAGGGGAGGAGGGGGCGCCCCTGAAGCTTTCTTT. Its protein product is CASRGGGGAPEAFF.

The V and J genes are TRBV29-1 and TRBJ2-7; D is perhaps TRBD2 (6 bases). In germline, CDR1 is SQVTM, CDR2 ANQGSEA. The CDR3 has 14 amino acids. V dropped 2 bases and J dropped 2 bases, with 13 bases sitting between them. The CDR3 reads CSVEKRDSTYEQYF. CDR3 nucleotide sequence: TGCAGCGTTGAAAAAAGGGACTCAACCTACGAGCAGTACTTC.

V gene TRBV19 combines with J gene TRBJ1-1; D possibly corresponds to TRBD1 (6 bases). The CDR3 is made up of 17 amino acids. Germline loops: CDR1 LNHDA, CDR2 SQIVND (reference sequence). V dropped 4 bases and J dropped 1 base, with 19 bases sitting between them. CDR3 amino acids: CASSKSGGARRNTEAFF. CDR3 nucleotides: TGTGCCAGTAGTAAGTCCGGGGGGGCGAGGAGGAACACTGAAGCTTTCTTT.

Turning to this clone: The same CDR3 can be traced to other DNA sequences in this sample. This chain uses TRBV7-2 with TRBJ1-2; no reliable D call. Between the trimmed V and J ends, which lost 0 bases and 0 bases, there was a span of 8 bases. Germline V CDR1 and CDR2: SGHTA, FQGNSA. The CDR3 covers 15 residues. Here the CDR3 DNA reads TGTGCCAGCAGCTTAGCCGGGCTAGCTAACTATGGCTACACCTTC. It translates to CASSLAGLANYGYTF.

The chain joins TRBV30 to TRBJ1-1; 7 nucleotides line up with TRBD1. Germline-derived CDR1 and CDR2 are GTSNPN and SVGIG (reference sequence). CDR3 size: 12 residues. J lost 8 bases, V lost 8 bases, and 11 bases had no gene match. CDR3 sequence reads: CAAVPRGLEAFF. CDR3 coding DNA: TGTGCCGCGGTCCCGAGGGGGCTAGAAGCTTTCTTT.

The chain couples TRBV7-8 to TRBJ2-5; 8 positions agree with TRBD1. The V and J ends lost 0 bases and 5 bases, in that order; junction bases with no gene match: 8. The CDR3 contains 16 residues. Germline V lookup: CDR1 SGHVS, CDR2 FQNEAQ. CDR3 bases: TGTGCCAGCAGCTTAGCCTACCTGGACAGGGAGGAGACCCAGTACTTC. Translated, it gives CASSLAYLDREETQYF.

CDR3: CASSQVRANSPLHF. CDR3 in DNA: TGCGCCAGCAGCCAAGTCCGGGCTAATTCACCCCTCCACTTT. V is TRBV4-1 and J is TRBJ1-6; D gene uncertain. V lost 1 base, J lost 6 bases, and 7 bases lay in between. Germline V lookup: CDR1 MGHRA, CDR2 YSYEKL. There are 14 residues in the CDR3.

J is TRBJ2-2 and V is TRBV15; TRBD1 matches at 7 bases. Germline V gene data show CDR1 as LNHNV and CDR2 as YYDKDF (reference sequence). This CDR3 contains 17 residues. J was trimmed by 1 base and V by 1 base; bases with no gene match: 6. CDR3 amino acids: CATSRGGTAGNTGELFF. CDR3 nucleotide sequence: TGTGCCACCAGCAGAGGAGGGACAGCAGGGAACACCGGGGAGCTGTTTTTT.

The chain couples TRBV5-5 to TRBJ1-1, with TRBD1 matching 7 bases. The CDR3 is 13 residues long. The V gene's germline CDR1 is SGHKS and CDR2 YYEKEE (reference sequence). V dropped 2 bases and J dropped 4; count of bases not matched to a gene: 2. The CDR3 sequence: CASSFSGGTEAFF. The DNA for the CDR3 is TGTGCCAGCAGCTTTTCAGGGGGCACTGAAGCTTTCTTT.

This clone occurred once. CDR3 nucleotide sequence: TGTGCCAGCAGGGGGACGGCCTCCTACGAGCAGTACTTC. This sequence encodes CASRGTASYEQYF. The chain carries TRBV7-9 and TRBJ2-7; D might be TRBD1 or TRBD2, each matching 5 bases. Germline V lookup: CDR1 SEHNR, CDR2 FQNEAQ (reference sequence). V lost 6 bases and J 0 bases, leaving 9 bases between the germline ends. This CDR3 is built from 13 residues.

Of note for this clone: The same CDR3 is also encoded by other DNA sequences in this sample. The J gene is TRBJ1-5, the V gene TRBV28, with 7 bases aligning to TRBD1. After removal of 1 base from V and 5 bases from J, the junction contained 8 bases not matched to a gene. This CDR3 is 16 amino acids long. Germline CDR1 is MDHEN and CDR2 is SYDVKM. The CDR3 protein is CASSLFQGGFYQPQHF. For the CDR3, the DNA is TGTGCCAGCAGTTTATTCCAGGGGGGGTTTTATCAGCCCCAGCATTTT.

This rearrangement joins TRBV6-5 to TRBJ2-5; TRBD2 might be the D (6 bases). Germline-derived CDR1 and CDR2 are MNHEY and SVGAGI. The CDR3 covers 13 residues. V was shortened by 5 bases and J by 1 base, with 8 bases between the two germline ends. The CDR3 bases are TGTGCCAGCAGTCGGGGGTTCCAAGAGACCCAGTACTTC. This codes for CASSRGFQETQYF.

The V gene is TRBV19, the J gene TRBJ1-5, with TRBD1 identical over 10 bases. The germline V gene encodes CDR1 LNHDA and CDR2 SQIVND (reference sequence). Unmatched junction bases numbered 9, after V lost 6 bases and J lost 7 bases. The CDR3 has 15 residues. This chain's CDR3 is CASRMDRGGIQPQHF. The CDR3 DNA follows: TGTGCCAGTAGGATGGACAGGGGGGGAATCCAGCCCCAGCATTTT.

The chain combines TRBV6-2 or TRBV6-3 with TRBJ2-3, with 10 bases that match TRBD2. The junction had 6 bases not matched to a gene; V was cut back by 5 bases and J by 4 bases. The CDR3 length is 15 residues. Per germline, CDR1 MNHEY and CDR2 SVGEGT. The CDR3: CASSRGLAVPDTQYF. The CDR3 bases are TGTGCCAGCAGTAGAGGACTAGCGGTCCCAGATACGCAGTATTTT.

This clone was seen once. The chain joins TRBV27 to TRBJ1-6; 8 bases agree with TRBD1. V trimming: 6 bases; J trimming: 7 bases; junction bases outside the gene matches: 5. The CDR3 extends over 14 amino acids. CDR1 MNHEY and CDR2 SMNVEV come from the germline V gene (reference sequence). The CDR3 DNA follows: TGTGCCAGCAGGGACAGGGTTAGAAATTCACCCCTCCACTTT. Translating it yields CASRDRVRNSPLHF.

The V call is TRBV7-9, the J call TRBJ1-4; unclear D gene. Trimming took 5 bases from V and 6 from J, leaving 13 bases between them. This CDR3 has 14 residues. Per germline, CDR1 SEHNR and CDR2 FQNEAQ (reference sequence). CDR3 amino acids: CASSDLGPYEKLFF. CDR3 DNA: TGTGCCAGCAGCGACCTAGGACCGTATGAAAAACTGTTTTTT. The full variable domain, completed using reference TRBV7-9 and TRBJ1-4, is DTGVSQNPRHKITKRGQNVTFRCDPISEHNRLYWYRQTLGQGPEFLTYFQNEAQLEKSRLLSDRFSAERPKGSFSTLEIQRTEQGDSAMYLCASSDLGPYEKLFFGSGTQLSVL.

The DNA for the CDR3 is TGTGCCGCCGAACTCGGACAGTACCTCTCCTACGAGCAGTACTTC. It is translated as CAAELGQYLSYEQYF. The gene calls are TRBV30 and TRBJ2-7; a weak D match, TRBD1 (6 bases). Germline CDR1 reads GTSNPN; CDR2 reads SVGIG (reference sequence). The germline V and J ends were trimmed by 8 bases and 0 bases, with 20 bases remaining between them. The CDR3 loop spans 15 amino acids.

The V call is TRBV6-5, the J call TRBJ2-3, with a tentative D call TRBD1 (6 bases). The CDR3 runs 14 residues. The V and J ends lost 7 bases and 0 bases respectively, with 11 bases between them. CDR1 and CDR2 from the germline V gene are MNHEY and SVGAGI. CDR3 sequence: CASTRGFSTDTQYF. In DNA, the CDR3 is TGTGCCAGCACAAGGGGGTTTAGCACAGATACGCAGTATTTT.

V gene TRBV7-8 combines with J gene TRBJ2-2, with D unresolved. The germline CDR1 and CDR2 sequences are SGHVS and FQNEAQ. The CDR3 length is 14 residues. V lost 3 bases, J lost 0 bases, and 5 bases lay in between. CDR3: CASSLLANTGELFF. DNA of the CDR3: TGTGCCAGCAGCTTGCTAGCGAACACCGGGGAGCTGTTTTTT.

There are many counts of this clone. The chain recombines TRBV6-1 with TRBJ2-7; TRBD2 agrees at 7 bases. Trimming cost V 2 bases and J 2 bases; bases outside gene matches: 6. The CDR3 extends over 15 amino acids. From germline, CDR1 is MNHNS and CDR2 SASEGT. The CDR3 nucleotides are TGTGCCAGCAGTGAACGGCGGGAGACCCCCTACGAGCAGTACTTC. It translates to CASSERRETPYEQYF.

The chain links TRBV4-1 to TRBJ1-4; D gene ambiguous. With 1 base removed from V and 11 bases from J, the gap between germline ends came to 5 bases. From germline, CDR1 is MGHRA and CDR2 YSYEKL. The CDR3 extends over 11 amino acids. The CDR3 loop reads CASSQGSKLFF. CDR3 DNA sequence: TGCGCCAGCAGCCAAGGGTCTAAACTGTTTTTT.

The chain has TRBV11-2 and TRBJ1-5, with D maybe TRBD1 (5 bases). CDR3 size: 15 residues. Germline values: CDR1 SGHAT, CDR2 FQNNGV. Trimming removed 5 bases at V and 5 bases at J, with 16 bases between. In nucleotides, the CDR3 is TGTGCCAGCAGCCCGGATGGGTTGGGGGATCAGCCCCAGCATTTT. This sequence encodes CASSPDGLGDQPQHF.

The rearrangement joins TRBV9 to TRBJ2-3, with 9 bases aligning to TRBD2. V shed 2 bases and J 7 bases; nucleotides not matched to a gene: 11. Germline lookup yields CDR1 SGDLS and CDR2 YYNGEE. The CDR3 extends over 16 amino acids. The CDR3 nucleotides read TGTGCCAGCAGCGTGGCTAGCGGGGAAGAGCCAAATACGCAGTATTTT. This sequence encodes CASSVASGEEPNTQYF.

The sample holds one count of this clone. The V call is TRBV19, the J call TRBJ1-2, with unresolved D. Per the germline V gene, CDR1 is LNHDA and CDR2 is SQIVND (reference sequence). This CDR3 contains 15 residues. V dropped 3 bases and J dropped 0 bases, with 11 bases sitting between them. The CDR3 DNA reads TGTGCCAGTAGTATGATCCAGCCCCCTAACTATGGCTACACCTTC. Residues: CASSMIQPPNYGYTF.

The chain carries TRBV5-5 and TRBJ2-2, with no clear D. The CDR3 loop spans 14 amino acids. Germline V CDR1 and CDR2: SGHKS, YYEKEE (reference sequence). V was trimmed by 1 base and J by 6 bases, leaving 10 bases between them. CDR3 DNA: TGTGCCAGCAGCTTGTTTCGGGTAGCCGGGGAGCTGTTTTTT. Its protein is CASSLFRVAGELFF.